This TCR beta chain was identified in a study of CD8+CD57+ T cells in acquired aplastic anemia. The TCR beta profiling, which covered VDJ combination and CDR3 sequence, was carried out using genomic DNA as the template. TCRdb reprocessed the reads with MiXCR, giving one entry per CDR3 protein. Altogether hundreds of thousands of distinct CDR3 sequences are present, under 80% being singletons, with the ten largest covering 4%. This clonotype was seen once. CDR3 size: 15 residues. From germline, CDR1 is MNHNS and CDR2 SASEGT. The junction had 11 bases not matched to a gene; V was cut back by 7 bases and J by 7 bases.

Sequencing used sorted CD4+, CD8+, or CD8+CD57+ T cells (not recorded which) from PBMCs. This receptor was obtained from a human donor in good health, serving as a control. The chain has TRBV6-1 and TRBJ2-7, with TRBD1 matching 12 bases. In nucleotides, the CDR3 is TGTGCCAGCAACACTCCGGGACAGGGGGCGCGGGAGCAGTACTTC. Its translation: CASNTPGQGAREQYF.